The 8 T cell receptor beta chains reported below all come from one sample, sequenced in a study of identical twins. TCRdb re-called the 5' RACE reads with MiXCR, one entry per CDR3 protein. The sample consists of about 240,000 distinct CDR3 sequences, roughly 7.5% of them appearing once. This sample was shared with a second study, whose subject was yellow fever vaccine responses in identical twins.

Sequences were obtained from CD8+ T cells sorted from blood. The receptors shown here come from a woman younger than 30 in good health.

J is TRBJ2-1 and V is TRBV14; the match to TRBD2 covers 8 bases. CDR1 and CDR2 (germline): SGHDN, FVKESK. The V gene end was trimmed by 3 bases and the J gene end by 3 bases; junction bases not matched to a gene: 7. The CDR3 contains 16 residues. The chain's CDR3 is CASSHLSGAFYNEQFF. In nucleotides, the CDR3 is TGTGCCAGCAGCCATCTTAGCGGGGCGTTCTACAATGAGCAGTTCTTC.

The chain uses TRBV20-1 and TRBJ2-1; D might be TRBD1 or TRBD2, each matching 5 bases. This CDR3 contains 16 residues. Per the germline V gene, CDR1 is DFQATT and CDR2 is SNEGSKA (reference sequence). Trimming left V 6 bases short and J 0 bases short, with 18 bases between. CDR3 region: CSANRDPPSSYNEQFF. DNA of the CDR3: TGCAGTGCGAACCGGGACCCACCTAGCTCCTACAATGAGCAGTTCTTC.

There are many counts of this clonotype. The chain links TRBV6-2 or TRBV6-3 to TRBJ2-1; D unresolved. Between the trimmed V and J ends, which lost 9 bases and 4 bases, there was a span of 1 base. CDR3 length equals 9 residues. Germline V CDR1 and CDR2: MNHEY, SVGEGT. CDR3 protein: CASYNEQFF. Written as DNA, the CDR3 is TGTGCCAGTTACAATGAGCAGTTCTTC.

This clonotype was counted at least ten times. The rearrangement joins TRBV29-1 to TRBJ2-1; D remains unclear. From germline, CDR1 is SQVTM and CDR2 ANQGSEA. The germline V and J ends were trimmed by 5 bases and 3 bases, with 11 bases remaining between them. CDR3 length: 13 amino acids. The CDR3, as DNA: TGCAGCGTTTTTGCAACCAACTACAATGAGCAGTTCTTC. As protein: CSVFATNYNEQFF.

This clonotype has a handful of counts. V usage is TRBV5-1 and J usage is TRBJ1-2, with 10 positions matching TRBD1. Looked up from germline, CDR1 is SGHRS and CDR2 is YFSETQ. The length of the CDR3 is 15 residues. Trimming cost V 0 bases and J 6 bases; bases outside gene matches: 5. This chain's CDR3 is CASSLALGTGDGYTF. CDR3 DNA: TGCGCCAGCAGCTTGGCCCTGGGGACAGGGGATGGCTACACCTTC.

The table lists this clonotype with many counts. In nucleotides, the CDR3 is TGCGCCAGCAGCCAAAGGGCGAGCTCCTACAATGAGCAGTTCTTC. Translated: CASSQRASSYNEQFF. This chain connects TRBV4-1 to TRBJ2-1; D remains unclear. V was trimmed by 2 bases and J by 0 bases, leaving 8 bases between them. CDR3 length equals 15 residues. CDR1 and CDR2 from the germline V gene are MGHRA and YSYEKL.

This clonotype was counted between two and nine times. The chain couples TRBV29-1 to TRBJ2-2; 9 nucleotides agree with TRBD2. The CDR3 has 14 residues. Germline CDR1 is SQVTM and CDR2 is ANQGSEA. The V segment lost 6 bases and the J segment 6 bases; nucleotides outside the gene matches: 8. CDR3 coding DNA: TGCAGCGTGGCCGGAGGACTAGCGTCCGGGGAGCTGTTTTTT. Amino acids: CSVAGGLASGELFF.

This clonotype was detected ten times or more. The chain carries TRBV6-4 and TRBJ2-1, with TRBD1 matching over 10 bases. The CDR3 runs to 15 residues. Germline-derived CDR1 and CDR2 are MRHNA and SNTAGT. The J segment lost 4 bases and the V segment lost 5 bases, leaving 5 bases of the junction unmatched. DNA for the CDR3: TGTGCCAGCAGTCAGACAGGGGGCGATTACAATGAGCAGTTCTTC. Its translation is CASSQTGGDYNEQFF.